This T cell receptor (beta chain) is from a study of early T cells in non-severe SARS-CoV-2 infection. Across the study: The study sequenced bulk RNA from unsorted whole blood, with chains unpaired. Overall study results and limits: VDJdb matching favored anti-spike CD8 responses, missing private and CD4 specificities.

This clonotype showed up just a few times. What it binds is not known. The library protocol tagged individual cDNA molecules with unique molecular identifiers. TCRdb fed the 5' RACE reads into MiXCR, producing one record per CDR3 protein. The data hold over 45,000 distinct CDR3 sequences, with under 12% observed a single time. Trimming cost V 4 bases and J 3 bases; bases outside gene matches: 9. The CDR3 length is 15 residues. Germline CDR1 and CDR2: SGHRS and YFSETQ. Sequencing was carried out using whole blood. This TCR was sampled from an adult who was a healthcare worker with PCR-confirmed SARS-CoV-2 infection or an uninfected control (not recorded which). The rearrangement joins TRBV5-1 to TRBJ2-7, with 8 nucleotides matching TRBD2. CDR3 loop: CASSPRLASDYEQYF. CDR3 nucleotide sequence: TGCGCCAGCAGCCCGAGACTAGCGTCAGACTACGAGCAGTACTTC.